The 15 T cell receptor beta chains listed next were all sequenced from one sample in a study of T cells expressing NK-cell markers. One entry per CDR3 protein, without DNA, is what TCRdb gives after re-calling the 5' RACE reads. The sample data list fewer than 200,000 distinct CDR3 sequences. The source material was blood T cells: a sorted CD56 or NKG2C T cell subset, CD4+ or CD8+ T cells, or bulk PBMC T cells (not recorded which). The receptors were sampled from a woman aged 18-70 years in good health.

The chain couples TRBV3-1 to TRBJ2-7; the TRBD1 assignment by TCRdb is unverifiable without DNA. Germline CDR1 reads LGHDT; CDR2 reads YNNKEL (reference sequence). This CDR3 comprises 15 residues. CDR3 protein: CASSHGQGSSYEQYF.

The chain couples TRBV3-1 to TRBJ1-3. The CDR3 spans 16 residues. In germline, CDR1 is LGHDT, CDR2 YNNKEL (reference sequence). The CDR3 sequence: CASSQVSRGPGNTIYF. Combining the CDR3 with reference TRBV3-1 and TRBJ1-3 gives the whole variable domain DTAVSQTPKYLVTQMGNDKSIKCEQNLGHDTMYWYKQDSKKFLKIMFSYNNKELIINETVPNRFSPKSPDKAHLNLHINSLELGDSAVYFCASSQVSRGPGNTIYFGEGSWLTVV.

The CDR3 here is CSAKTGEGTDTQYF. The chain has TRBV20-1 and TRBJ2-3; TCRdb picks TRBD1, but there is no DNA to check that call. The germline CDR1 and CDR2 sequences are DFQATT and SNEGSKA (reference sequence). This CDR3 is 14 amino acids long.

This sequence joins TRBV12-3 or TRBV12-4 and TRBJ1-2; the TCRdb call, TRBD1, lacks DNA for checking. The CDR3 consists of 16 residues. The CDR3 loop is CASSSWTGGGNYGYTF.

The rearrangement joins TRBV27 to TRBJ2-7; the TRBD1 assignment by TCRdb is unverifiable without DNA. CDR3 length: 14 residues. From germline, CDR1 is MNHEY and CDR2 SMNVEV (reference sequence). CDR3 in amino acids: CASRGRYTPYEQYF.

The chain has TRBV12-3 or TRBV12-4 and TRBJ2-1; TCRdb designates TRBD1, a call that cannot be tested without DNA. This CDR3 comprises 13 residues. CDR3 amino acids: CASRELAPNEQFF.

V gene TRBV6-2 or TRBV6-3 combines with J gene TRBJ2-7; absent DNA, TCRdb's TRBD1 call cannot be checked. Germline loops: CDR1 MNHEY, CDR2 SVGEGT. The CDR3 runs 15 residues. CDR3 loop: CASRLRDSLSYEQYF.

The chain employs TRBV6-5 and TRBJ2-1. The CDR3 sequence is 11 residues long. Per the germline V gene, CDR1 is MNHEY and CDR2 is SVGAGI. The CDR3 loop is CASSSRFEQFF.

J is TRBJ1-2 and V is TRBV5-1; the D call from TCRdb, TRBD1, cannot be confirmed without DNA. The CDR3 extends over 15 amino acids. In germline, CDR1 is SGHRS, CDR2 YFSETQ. The CDR3 sequence: CASTRTGGGNYGYTF.

The J gene is TRBJ1-1, the V gene TRBV12-3 or TRBV12-4; TCRdb designates TRBD1, a call that cannot be tested without DNA. The CDR3 loop spans 14 amino acids. CDR3 residues: CATTGGFVNTEAFF.

This chain joins TRBV4-1 and TRBJ1-2. The CDR3 totals 13 residues. Germline assignment: CDR1 MGHRA and CDR2 YSYEKL. The CDR3 is CASSQPRYYGYTF.

The chain uses TRBV5-1 and TRBJ2-6; the D gene TCRdb calls, TRBD1, cannot be checked with no DNA. Germline-derived CDR1 and CDR2 are SGHRS and YFSETQ. CDR3 length equals 16 residues. The CDR3 here is CASSPRDSSGANVLTF.

The chain has TRBV12-3 or TRBV12-4 and TRBJ2-2; TCRdb returns TRBD1, unconfirmable since there is no DNA. The CDR3 spans 12 residues. This CDR3 is CASRSGGGELFF.

The V and J genes are TRBV5-1 and TRBJ2-5; the TCRdb call, TRBD1, lacks DNA for checking. CDR1 and CDR2 from the germline V gene are SGHRS and YFSETQ. This CDR3 is built from 15 residues. The CDR3 region is CASSLGRGQEETQYF.

The CDR3 is CASTSSGTDTQYF. The V gene is TRBV6-6, the J gene TRBJ2-3. Germline values: CDR1 MNHNY, CDR2 SVGAGI (reference sequence). This CDR3 is built from 13 residues.